The 26 T cell receptor beta chains listed next were all sequenced from one sample in a study of follicular helper T cells after annual influenza vaccination. TCRdb's copy holds only in-frame clones and misses some; the assay was immunoSEQ multiplex PCR. This table has approximately 4,000 clones, around 76% appearing once. Regarding time point: 2014-2015 season, 7 days after vaccination. Here the sequenced sample was CXCR5- memory CD4+ T cells sorted from blood, taken 7 days after influenza vaccination. These receptors were collected from an adult who received the influenza vaccine.

The J gene is TRBJ2-1, the V gene TRBV7-2; D tentatively fits TRBD1 or TRBD2 (5 bases each). Deletions cut 4 bases from V and 0 bases from J, with 10 bases between. The CDR3 has 15 amino acids. Germline V gene lookup returns CDR1 SGHTA and CDR2 FQGNSA. CDR3 residues: CASSYLRGSYNEQFF. DNA of the CDR3: TGTGCCAGCAGCTACCTGAGGGGCTCCTACAATGAGCAGTTCTTC.

The chain couples TRBV11-2 to TRBJ1-3; a weak D match, TRBD1 (5 bases). The CDR3 spans 18 residues. Germline V lookup: CDR1 SGHAT, CDR2 FQNNGV. V was cut by 2 bases and J by 4 bases, with 21 bases left in between. In nucleotides, the CDR3 is TGTGCCAGCAGCTTAACCTCCATCAGGGCACCCACCGGAAACACCATATATTTT. Protein: CASSLTSIRAPTGNTIYF.

The rearrangement links TRBV5-6 to TRBJ1-3; 9 nucleotides agree with TRBD1. After removal of 3 bases from V and 5 bases from J, the junction contained 6 bases not matched to a gene. The CDR3 extends over 15 amino acids. CDR1 and CDR2 from the germline V gene are SGHDT and YYEEEE. The CDR3 sequence: CASSSQGTGRNTIYF. Written as DNA, the CDR3 is TGTGCCAGCAGCTCCCAGGGGACAGGGAGAAACACCATATATTTT.

The chain recombines TRBV27 with TRBJ2-5; the D is unclear. CDR3 size: 16 residues. V lost 4 bases to trimming and J lost 1 base, with 16 bases between them. CDR1 is MNHEY and CDR2 is SMNVEV in the germline V gene (reference sequence). This CDR3 is CASSSYRELPQETQYF. CDR3 bases: TGTGCCAGCAGTTCATACCGTGAACTACCCCAAGAGACCCAGTACTTC.

The chain employs TRBV7-3 and TRBJ1-1, with D tentatively TRBD1 (5 bases). The CDR3 extends over 14 amino acids. V gave up 5 bases and J gave up 4 bases, with 14 bases separating them. The germline gives CDR1 SGHTA, CDR2 FQGTGA. CDR3 in DNA: TGTGCCAGCAGCCTCTATGGGGGGGGCACTGAAGCTTTCTTT. Translated, it gives CASSLYGGGTEAFF.

The chain uses TRBV2 and TRBJ1-6, with D hard to call. There are 17 residues in the CDR3. Per the germline V gene, CDR1 is SNHLY and CDR2 is FYNNEI. V lost 6 bases, J lost 9 bases, and 24 bases lay in between. The CDR3 DNA reads as TGTGCCAGCAGGGCATCGGGAGTCGGGTGGAGGGTTTCACCCCTCCACTTT. Its protein is CASRASGVGWRVSPLHF.

The rearrangement uses TRBV4-3 and TRBJ2-3; TRBD2 matches 13 bases. This CDR3 is built from 17 residues. The V gene end was trimmed by 4 bases and the J gene end by 1 base; junction bases not matched to a gene: 5. Looked up from germline, CDR1 is LGHNA and CDR2 is YSLEER. The CDR3: CASSPTSGGAGTDTQYF. The CDR3 bases are TGCGCCAGCAGCCCAACTAGCGGGGGGGCCGGCACAGATACGCAGTATTTT.

The chain employs TRBV9 and TRBJ1-2; no reliable D call. Deletions cut 4 bases from V and 3 bases from J, with 16 bases between. The CDR3 runs 15 residues. Germline V gene sequence: CDR1 SGDLS, CDR2 YYNGEE. The CDR3 DNA reads as TGTGCCAGCAGCACTATCAGAAAGGGATACTATGGCTACACCTTC. The encoded protein is CASSTIRKGYYGYTF.

The rearrangement uses TRBV6-1 and TRBJ1-5, with D perhaps TRBD1 (5 bases). The CDR3 is 14 amino acids. Germline V CDR1 and CDR2: MNHNS, SASEGT. V was pared by 6 bases and J by 7 bases, with 16 bases between. The CDR3 spells CASRTGPMGQPQHF. For the CDR3, the DNA is TGTGCCAGCAGGACGGGACCCATGGGCCAGCCCCAGCATTTT.

This clone was seen a few times. This rearrangement joins TRBV4-1 to TRBJ1-5, with TRBD1 as a possible D gene (5 bases). V was shortened by 3 bases and J by 2 bases, with 8 bases between the two germline ends. This CDR3 spans 14 amino acids. Germline lookup yields CDR1 MGHRA and CDR2 YSYEKL. The DNA of the CDR3 is TGCGCCAGCAGCCAGAACAGGCGCAATCAGCCCCAGCATTTT. Amino acid sequence: CASSQNRRNQPQHF.

The chain has TRBV5-1 and TRBJ2-3; D might be TRBD1 or TRBD2, each matching 5 bases. The V end was cut by 4 bases, the J end by 1 base, with 19 bases between. The CDR3 totals 17 residues. Germline V lookup: CDR1 SGHRS, CDR2 YFSETQ. For the CDR3, the DNA is TGCGCCAGCAGCCGACCGGCCGGGGCCGGGGGCACAGATACGCAGTATTTT. Translated: CASSRPAGAGGTDTQYF.

CDR3 region: CASSLVGRDYTGELFF. The CDR3 DNA reads TGTGCCAGCAGCTTAGTAGGGAGGGATTATACCGGGGAGCTGTTTTTT. The rearrangement joins TRBV7-2 to TRBJ2-2; 7 bases are a match to TRBD2. After removal of 1 base from V and 5 bases from J, the junction contained 7 bases not matched to a gene. Germline CDR1 reads SGHTA; CDR2 reads FQGNSA. This CDR3 contains 16 residues.

The rearrangement links TRBV10-3 to TRBJ1-1; tentatively, D is TRBD1 (6 bases). V lost 2 bases, J lost 11 bases, and 12 bases lay in between. The CDR3 spans 12 residues. Germline V lookup: CDR1 ENHRY, CDR2 SYGVKD. CDR3 coding DNA: TGTGCCATCAGTGAGGTACAGGGAATCGCTTTCTTT. Translation: CAISEVQGIAFF.

This chain uses TRBV20-1 with TRBJ2-5; unclear D gene. Between the trimmed V and J ends, which lost 5 bases and 7 bases, there was a span of 11 bases. The CDR3 contains 11 residues. CDR1 and CDR2 (germline): DFQATT, SNEGSKA (reference sequence). The CDR3 DNA follows: TGCAGTGCTCACCCTGGTGGGACCCAGTACTTC. This sequence encodes CSAHPGGTQYF.

This chain connects TRBV6-5 to TRBJ2-7, with D unresolved. Germline lookup yields CDR1 MNHEY and CDR2 SVGAGI. Trimming took 7 bases from V and 0 from J, leaving 7 bases between them. CDR3 length: 12 residues. Here the CDR3 DNA reads TGTGCCAGCATAGGAAGCTCCTACGAGCAGTACTTC. Translating gives CASIGSSYEQYF.

The chain carries TRBV5-1 and TRBJ2-1; 7 bases line up with TRBD1. Germline CDR1 SGHRS, CDR2 YFSETQ. The CDR3 extends over 15 amino acids. With V trimmed by 1 base and J by 7 bases, 8 bases remained unmatched. CDR3 sequence: CASSLRPGGSNEQFF. Written as DNA, the CDR3 is TGCGCCAGCAGCTTGAGGCCAGGGGGTTCAAATGAGCAGTTCTTC.

The CDR3 reads CASSPGLAGSGEQYF. CDR3 sequence (DNA): TGCGCCAGCAGCCCCGGACTAGCGGGGTCCGGAGAGCAGTACTTC. The chain joins TRBV4-1 to TRBJ2-7; 12 bases match TRBD2. Germline CDR1 is MGHRA and CDR2 is YSYEKL. V was clipped by 4 bases and J by 7 bases; unmatched bases: 8. The CDR3 consists of 15 residues.

This clone was counted only a few times. V and J are TRBV5-1 and TRBJ1-6, with 8 bases identical to TRBD1. Germline CDR1 SGHRS, CDR2 YFSETQ. V lost 4 bases, J lost 9 bases, and 3 bases stayed unmatched. The CDR3 has 13 amino acids. CDR3 sequence reads: CASSGDRGSPLHF. In DNA form, the CDR3 reads TGCGCCAGCAGCGGAGACAGGGGTTCACCCCTCCACTTT.

V is TRBV6-5 and J is TRBJ2-3, with 7 bases identical to TRBD2. The V and J ends lost 7 bases and 0 bases, in that order; junction bases with no gene match: 4. CDR3 length: 14 residues. Germline V gives CDR1 MNHEY, CDR2 SVGAGI. The CDR3 DNA sequence: TGTGCCAGCAAAGTGCGGGGGAGCACAGATACGCAGTATTTT. It is translated as CASKVRGSTDTQYF.

The chain has TRBV5-4 and TRBJ1-2; weak D call: TRBD1 (6 bases). CDR1 SGHNT and CDR2 YYREEE come from the germline V gene (reference sequence). Trimming took off 4 bases at V and 1 base at J, with 11 bases between the two ends. The CDR3 covers 14 residues. Here the CDR3 DNA reads TGTGCCAGCAGCACCACAGGGCTTAACTATGGCTACACCTTC. The encoded protein is CASSTTGLNYGYTF. Full variable domain (remainder filled in from reference TRBV5-4 and TRBJ1-2): ETGVTQSPTHLIKTRGQQVTLRCSSQSGHNTVSWYQQALGQGPQFIFQYYREEENGRGNFPPRFSGLQFPNYSSELNVNALELDDSALYLCASSTTGLNYGYTFGSGTRLTVV.

V is TRBV10-3 and J is TRBJ2-7, with 7 bases lining up with TRBD1. This CDR3 is 13 amino acids long. Germline V lookup: CDR1 ENHRY, CDR2 SYGVKD. V dropped 6 bases and J dropped 3; count of bases not matched to a gene: 5. The CDR3 bases are TGTGCCATCAGCGACAGGGCGCTCTACGAGCAGTACTTC. It encodes CAISDRALYEQYF.

The genes are TRBV30 and TRBJ1-6; weak D call: TRBD1 (5 bases). There are 15 residues in the CDR3. Trimming took off 1 base at V and 2 bases at J, with 9 bases between the two ends. Germline assignment: CDR1 GTSNPN and CDR2 SVGIG (reference sequence). The CDR3 spells CAWSAGRAYNSPLHF. CDR3 DNA sequence: TGTGCCTGGAGTGCAGGGAGGGCCTATAATTCACCCCTCCACTTT.

J is TRBJ1-5 and V is TRBV2; 9 positions agree with TRBD1. CDR3 length: 11 amino acids. J gave up 11 bases and V 5 bases, and 1 base lay outside the gene matches. Germline values: CDR1 SNHLY, CDR2 FYNNEI. The CDR3 here is CASSRDRAQHF. CDR3 sequence (DNA): TGTGCCAGCAGTCGGGACAGGGCCCAGCATTTT.

This clone showed up just once. This chain links TRBV28 with TRBJ2-5; 9 nucleotides agree with TRBD1. CDR3 size: 12 residues. CDR1 and CDR2 (germline): MDHEN, SYDVKM. J gave up 5 bases and V 6 bases, and 1 base lay outside the gene matches. The CDR3 nucleotides read TGTGCCAGCAGGACAGGGGGGGAGACCCAGTACTTC. Amino acids: CASRTGGETQYF.

The V and J genes are TRBV27 and TRBJ2-3, with TRBD1 as a possible D gene (6 bases). The germline V and J ends were trimmed by 6 bases and 1 base, with 14 bases remaining between them. CDR3 length: 15 residues. The germline CDR1 and CDR2 sequences are MNHEY and SMNVEV (reference sequence). The CDR3 region has the DNA TGTGCCAGCAGATTTCGGACAGACGGCACAGATACGCAGTATTTT. Its protein is CASRFRTDGTDTQYF.

The gene calls are TRBV4-3 and TRBJ2-3; TRBD1 matches at 9 bases. Losses at the gene ends were 4 bases for V and 4 bases for J; bases not matched to a gene: 6. In germline, CDR1 is LGHNA, CDR2 YSLEER. The CDR3 loop spans 15 amino acids. The CDR3 nucleotides read TGCGCCAGCAGCCCGCGACAGGGGGGAGCAGATACGCAGTATTTT. It is translated as CASSPRQGGADTQYF.